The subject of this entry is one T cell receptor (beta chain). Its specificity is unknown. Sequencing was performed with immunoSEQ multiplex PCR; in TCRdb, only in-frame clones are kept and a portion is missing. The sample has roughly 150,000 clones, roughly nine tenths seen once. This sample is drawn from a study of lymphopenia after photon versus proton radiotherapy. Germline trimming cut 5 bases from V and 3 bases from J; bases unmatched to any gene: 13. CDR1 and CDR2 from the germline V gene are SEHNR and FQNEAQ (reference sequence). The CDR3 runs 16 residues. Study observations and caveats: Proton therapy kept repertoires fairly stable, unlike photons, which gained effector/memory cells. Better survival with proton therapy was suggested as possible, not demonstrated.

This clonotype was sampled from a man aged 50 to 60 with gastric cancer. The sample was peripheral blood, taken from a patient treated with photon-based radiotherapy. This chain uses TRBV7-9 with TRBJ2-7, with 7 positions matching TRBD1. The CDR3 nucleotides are TGTGCCAGCAGCCCTAAAACAGGGGTAGGAGGCTACGAGCAGTACTTC. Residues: CASSPKTGVGGYEQYF.